This TCR beta chain was sequenced in a study of naive and memory T cell subsets. Cells stained for CD3, CD4, CD8, CD45RA, CD27 and viability were sorted into four CD45RA/CD27 subsets. Effector memory cells were sorted as CD45RA-CD27-, EMRA cells as CD45RA+CD27-. Two oligonucleotides, mixed equimolar, formed the beta constant-region primer covering TRBC1 and TRBC2. From the UMI-ligation and nested PCR reads, TCRdb called clonotypes with MiXCR, one entry per CDR3 protein. The sample lists fewer than 40,000 distinct CDR3 sequences; about an eighth were seen once. V lost 2 bases and J 0 bases, leaving 17 bases between the germline ends. The CDR3 loop spans 18 amino acids. Germline-derived CDR1 and CDR2 are LGHDT and YNNKEL (reference sequence). In its sample, this clonotype was seen many times.

This receptor was identified in a human donor in good health. The sequenced material came from effector memory CD4+ T cells from blood. As for subset: effector memory, CD45RA- CD27-. This chain joins TRBV3-1 and TRBJ1-3; D call uncertain. The CDR3 nucleotides read TGTGCCAGCAGCCAACACCCCCTTATATTGGGCTCTGGAAACACCATATATTTT. Protein sequence: CASSQHPLILGSGNTIYF. Complete variable domain (other parts from reference TRBV3-1 and TRBJ1-3): DTAVSQTPKYLVTQMGNDKSIKCEQNLGHDTMYWYKQDSKKFLKIMFSYNNKELIINETVPNRFSPKSPDKAHLNLHINSLELGDSAVYFCASSQHPLILGSGNTIYFGEGSWLTVV.